This T cell receptor (beta chain) was retrieved from a study of response to subunit inactivated influenza vaccine. General study findings and limits: There was a suggestion from the authors that each seasonal influenza vaccination recruits few new T cells.

This clonotype was recorded at least ten times. Its cognate antigen is unknown. TCRdb independently ran MiXCR on the RT-PCR reads; one entry per CDR3 protein. The table includes hundreds of thousands of distinct CDR3 sequences, over 9% detected once. The length of the CDR3 is 15 residues. The trim removed 6 bases at V and 5 bases at J, leaving 10 bases unmatched. CDR1 is MNHEY, CDR2 SMNVEV, per germline (reference sequence). The same specimen was also included in a second study, on T cells expressing NK-cell markers. That publication notes: As the method of synthesis, 5'RACE template switching with UMIs yielded TCR beta cDNA. Dominant NKG2C+ clonotypes were found to form about 1.0-8% of CD8+ T cells in six donors. Topping the CD3+CD56-NKG2C+ fraction as well were these clonotypes, in a handful of donors. Evidence did not settle whether expanded NKG2C+ T cell clones targeted HCMV.

The TCR originated in a man aged 50 to 60 who received an inactivated influenza vaccine. The source material was PBMCs from blood, sampled on the day of vaccination. This rearrangement joins TRBV27 to TRBJ2-7; 10 nucleotides agree with TRBD1. The CDR3 sequence: CASRELWDRGHEQYF. In DNA form, the CDR3 reads TGTGCCAGCAGGGAATTATGGGACAGGGGCCACGAGCAGTACTTC.